These T cell receptor beta chains were read from a single sample in a study of CD8 T cells in ankylosing spondylitis. One entry per CDR3 protein results from TCRdb running MiXCR on the 5' RACE reads. The data contain more than 150,000 distinct CDR3 sequences, around a tenth of them singletons. What was sequenced was blood, either unsorted or a sorted T cell fraction (not recorded which). The receptors originated from a male donor with ankylosing spondylitis or in good health (not recorded which). CDR3s include the opening cysteine and the closing phenylalanine or tryptophan. Each record gives: V gene, J gene, clone size, CDR3 length, D gene, CDR3 protein, CDR3 DNA. The D gene is left open where the match is weak. Expanded clones get a size class; other rows say once, few or many, or leave the size out.

V: TRBV6-4
J: TRBJ1-6
size: few
length: 15
D: -
CDR3: CASSDSAGGNSPLHF
DNA: TGTGCCAGCAGTGACTCAGCCGGGGGGAATTCACCCCTCCACTTT

V: TRBV7-2
J: TRBJ2-7
size: many
length: 14
D: -
CDR3: CASSLGVQTYEQYF
DNA: TGTGCCAGCAGCTTAGGGGTACAGACCTACGAGCAGTACTTC

V: TRBV4-3
J: TRBJ1-1
size: many
length: 16
D: TRBD1
CDR3: CASSQLTTGGNTEAFF
DNA: TGCGCCAGCAGCCAACTGACGACAGGGGGTAACACTGAAGCTTTCTTT

V: TRBV12-3/TRBV12-4
J: TRBJ1-1
size: many
length: 14
D: -
CDR3: CASSLGAVGTEAFF
DNA: TGTGCCAGCAGTTTAGGAGCTGTCGGGACTGAAGCTTTCTTT

V: TRBV6-5
J: TRBJ2-2
size: -
length: 18
D: -
CDR3: CASSYSNVGWRNTGELFF
DNA: TGTGCCAGCAGTTACTCGAACGTGGGGTGGAGGAACACCGGGGAGCTGTTTTTT

V: TRBV11-2
J: TRBJ2-1
size: few
length: 16
D: TRBD2
CDR3: CASSPQRLAGANEQFF
DNA: TGTGCCAGCAGCCCACAGCGACTAGCGGGAGCAAATGAGCAGTTCTTC

V: TRBV5-1
J: TRBJ2-7
size: -
length: 15
D: -
CDR3: CASSLAVGSGYEQYF
DNA: TGCGCCAGCAGCTTGGCCGTCGGGAGCGGCTACGAGCAGTACTTC

V: TRBV4-2
J: TRBJ2-3
size: -
length: 19
D: TRBD2
CDR3: CASSGEGLAGGPSTDTQYF
DNA: TGTGCCAGCAGCGGGGAGGGACTAGCGGGCGGACCCTCCACAGATACGCAGTATTTT

V: TRBV12-3/TRBV12-4
J: TRBJ2-7
size: -
length: 15
D: TRBD2
CDR3: CASSKASGGAYEQYF
DNA: TGTGCCAGCAGTAAAGCTAGCGGGGGGGCCTACGAGCAGTACTTC

V: TRBV7-2
J: TRBJ2-1
size: -
length: 15
D: -
CDR3: CASSSISGGYNEQFF
DNA: TGTGCCAGCAGCTCAATAAGTGGGGGTTATAATGAGCAGTTCTTC

V: TRBV12-3/TRBV12-4
J: TRBJ2-3
size: -
length: 16
D: -
CDR3: CASSSEQGKITDTQYF
DNA: TGTGCCAGCAGTTCTGAACAGGGAAAAATCACAGATACGCAGTATTTT

V: TRBV20-1
J: TRBJ2-7
size: many
length: 14
D: TRBD1
CDR3: CSAYPGTGVYEQYF
DNA: TGCAGTGCTTACCCCGGGACAGGGGTTTACGAGCAGTACTTC

V: TRBV6-2/TRBV6-3
J: TRBJ2-7
size: many
length: 15
D: -
CDR3: CASSYGGVPPSEQYF
DNA: TGTGCCAGCAGTTACGGAGGGGTCCCTCCTTCCGAGCAGTACTTC

V: TRBV9
J: TRBJ1-2
size: many
length: 17
D: TRBD1
CDR3: CASSASGQGGANYGYTF
DNA: TGTGCCAGCAGCGCGTCGGGACAGGGGGGTGCTAACTATGGCTACACCTTC

V: TRBV27
J: TRBJ2-1
size: many
length: 12
D: -
CDR3: CASIGGYNEQFF
DNA: TGTGCCAGCATAGGCGGCTACAATGAGCAGTTCTTC

V: TRBV6-2/TRBV6-3
J: TRBJ1-1
size: many
length: 16
D: -
CDR3: CASRGPRSNTNTEAFF
DNA: TGTGCCAGCAGAGGACCTCGATCGAATACGAACACTGAAGCTTTCTTT

V: TRBV11-2
J: TRBJ1-4
size: many
length: 15
D: -
CDR3: CASSLGQGTNEKLFF
DNA: TGTGCCAGCAGCCTAGGGCAGGGGACTAATGAAAAACTGTTTTTT